The 18 T cell receptor beta chains given below trace back to one sample, sequenced in a study of blood T cells in healthy people across ages. Combining a sample-barcoded 5' primer with a J-beta primer mix, a second PCR ran for roughly 7 to 11 cycles. TCRdb reprocessed the 5' RACE reads via MiXCR and lists one record per CDR3 protein. The sample yields some 1.4 million distinct CDR3 sequences, approximately 38% seen once. Sequencing used blood. These receptors originate from a woman under 30 in good health.

The CDR3 sequence: CASKGAEYTGELFF. In DNA, the CDR3 is TGTGCCAGCAAAGGAGCGGAGTACACCGGGGAGCTGTTTTTT. V and J are TRBV7-2 and TRBJ2-2; maybe TRBD2 (5 bases). This CDR3 region has 14 residues. V lost 7 bases and J 3 bases, leaving 12 bases between the germline ends. CDR1 is SGHTA, CDR2 FQGNSA, per germline.

This sequence joins TRBV20-1 and TRBJ2-3, with D tentatively TRBD1 (6 bases). The germline V gene has CDR1 DFQATT and CDR2 SNEGSKA (reference sequence). This CDR3 spans 15 amino acids. The ends were cut back, 6 bases at V and 0 bases at J, with 16 bases in the middle. CDR3 DNA sequence: TGCAGTGCCCATGCGACAGGTTACAGCACAGATACGCAGTATTTT. Its translation: CSAHATGYSTDTQYF.

This clonotype has at least ten counts. J is TRBJ2-1 and V is TRBV29-1; either TRBD1 or TRBD2 may supply D (5 bases each). Germline V CDR1 and CDR2: SQVTM, ANQGSEA. This CDR3 has 17 residues. V lost 0 bases, J lost 6 bases, and 21 bases lay in between. This chain's CDR3 is CSVEDLGQGARANEQFF. The CDR3 DNA reads as TGCAGCGTTGAAGACCTCGGTCAGGGAGCACGGGCCAATGAGCAGTTCTTC.

Comment on this clonotype: Compared with germline, one end of the junction differs, possibly owing to a read error. The V call is TRBV7-8, the J call TRBJ1-1; D not certain. The germline V gene has CDR1 SGHVS and CDR2 FQNEAQ. CDR3 length: 15 amino acids. In nucleotides, the CDR3 is TGTGCCGGCAGCTTACTCTACGGGCGGGACACTGAAGCTTTCTTT. Translated: CAGSLLYGRDTEAFF.

This clonotype was seen a few times. The J gene is TRBJ2-1, the V gene TRBV20-1, with D possibly matching TRBD2 (6 bases). Deletions cut 0 bases from V and 6 bases from J, with 18 bases between. The germline gives CDR1 DFQATT, CDR2 SNEGSKA (reference sequence). The CDR3 spans 16 residues. CDR3 sequence reads: CSARDLERVLTNEQFF. The CDR3 region has the DNA TGCAGTGCTAGAGATCTGGAGCGGGTTTTAACCAATGAGCAGTTCTTC.

The chain links TRBV20-1 to TRBJ2-3, with 12 positions matching TRBD2. CDR1 and CDR2 from the germline V gene are DFQATT and SNEGSKA (reference sequence). The CDR3 has 15 residues. Trimming at V came to 0 bases and at J to 6 bases, leaving 4 bases not matched to a gene. The CDR3 here is CSARDASGRVDTQYF. The CDR3 DNA reads as TGCAGTGCTAGAGATGCTAGCGGGAGGGTCGATACGCAGTATTTT.

The chain employs TRBV7-2 and TRBJ2-1, with D perhaps TRBD2 (6 bases). Germline assignment: CDR1 SGHTA and CDR2 FQGNSA. V was clipped by 5 bases and J by 2 bases, with 16 bases between them. This CDR3 comprises 16 residues. The CDR3 reads CASSRRTIFPYNEQFF. The CDR3 DNA reads as TGTGCCAGCAGCCGCCGGACTATCTTCCCCTACAATGAGCAGTTCTTC.

The V call is TRBV4-1, the J call TRBJ1-1; the D is unclear. Germline assignment: CDR1 MGHRA and CDR2 YSYEKL. CDR3 length: 14 residues. Trimming stripped 0 bases from V and 9 bases from J, with 14 bases between. The CDR3 region is CASSQEAGDPKAFF. CDR3 DNA sequence: TGCGCCAGCAGCCAAGAGGCCGGAGATCCTAAAGCTTTCTTT.

The V gene is TRBV20-1, the J gene TRBJ2-7; D unresolved. Trimming left V 3 bases short and J 2 bases short, with 8 bases between. The CDR3 contains 12 residues. CDR1 and CDR2 from the germline V gene are DFQATT and SNEGSKA (reference sequence). CDR3 bases: TGCAGTGCTAGTGAGAGTACCTACGAGCAGTACTTC. Protein: CSASESTYEQYF.

The chain combines TRBV7-2 with TRBJ2-1; tentative D call: TRBD2 (5 bases). CDR3 length equals 12 residues. V was clipped by 6 bases and J by 12 bases, with 15 bases between them. Germline CDR1 is SGHTA and CDR2 is FQGNSA. CDR3 sequence (DNA): TGTGCCAGCAGGAATGGGAGTCCGGTGCAGTTCTTC. This codes for CASRNGSPVQFF.

The chain employs TRBV7-2 and TRBJ2-7; TRBD2 matches at 12 bases. The V segment lost 9 bases and the J segment 6 bases; nucleotides outside the gene matches: 15. CDR3 length equals 16 residues. Per germline, CDR1 SGHTA and CDR2 FQGNSA. CDR3 residues: CASSVSSSGGAAEQYF. The CDR3 nucleotides read TGTGCCAGTAGCGTAAGCTCTAGCGGGGGGGCCGCCGAGCAGTACTTC.

Regarding this clonotype: Its ends do not fully match the called genes, so a read error is possible. J is TRBJ2-7 and V is TRBV29-1, with 7 bases lining up with TRBD2. The J call may be incorrect, as the DNA end agrees better with TRBJ2-5. The germline V gene encodes CDR1 SQVTM and CDR2 ANQGSEA. The CDR3 has 14 amino acids. The CDR3 coding sequence is TGCAGCGTTGGGCTGGGAGGGGCTCAAGCGACCCAGTACTTC. This encodes CSVGLGGAQATQYF.

This clonotype was counted only a few times. The V gene is TRBV11-2, the J gene TRBJ2-1; D possibly corresponds to TRBD2 (6 bases). CDR3 length: 16 residues. V was shortened by 0 bases and J by 4 bases, with 13 bases between the two germline ends. Germline V lookup: CDR1 SGHAT, CDR2 FQNNGV. For the CDR3, the DNA is TGTGCCAGCAGCTTAGATCTGGGCGGGATGTACAATGAGCAGTTCTTC. Protein product: CASSLDLGGMYNEQFF.

V and J are TRBV4-1 and TRBJ2-7; maybe TRBD2 (6 bases). The germline V gene encodes CDR1 MGHRA and CDR2 YSYEKL. This CDR3 comprises 17 residues. The V and J ends lost 0 bases and 1 base respectively, with 16 bases between them. Here the CDR3 DNA reads TGCGCCAGCAGCCAAGATCTGTCGGGGGTCGTGTCCTACGAGCAGTACTTC. It encodes CASSQDLSGVVSYEQYF.

This chain links TRBV6-6 with TRBJ2-1; D possibly uses TRBD1 or TRBD2 (5 bases each). This CDR3 is built from 15 residues. Between the trimmed V and J ends, which lost 6 bases and 3 bases, there was a span of 15 bases. Germline V CDR1 and CDR2: MNHNY, SVGAGI (reference sequence). The CDR3 loop is CASRSGRADYNEQFF. The DNA for the CDR3 is TGTGCCAGCAGGTCGGGACGAGCGGACTACAATGAGCAGTTCTTC.

The rearrangement joins TRBV15 to TRBJ2-5; TRBD1 matches at 7 bases. The DNA end is more similar to TRBJ2-7, so the J call may be wrong. Germline CDR1 and CDR2: LNHNV and YYDKDF (reference sequence). The CDR3 is made up of 14 amino acids. The CDR3 nucleotides read TGTGCCACCAGCAGGGACAGGTCAAGCTACGAGCAGTACTTC. Protein sequence: CATSRDRSSYEQYF.

This clonotype was recorded a few times. The chain recombines TRBV6-5 with TRBJ2-5; 7 nucleotides align to TRBD2. Germline-derived CDR1 and CDR2 are MNHEY and SVGAGI. With V trimmed by 7 bases and J by 2 bases, 10 bases remained unmatched. The CDR3 spans 15 residues. The CDR3, as DNA: TGTGCCAGCAATCCCGTATCTAGCGGACAAGAGACCCAGTACTTC. Translation: CASNPVSSGQETQYF.

The genes are TRBV7-2 and TRBJ2-1, with D perhaps TRBD1 (6 bases). Deletions cut 1 base from V and 5 bases from J, with 12 bases between. CDR1 and CDR2 from the germline V gene are SGHTA and FQGNSA. The length of the CDR3 is 15 residues. In DNA, the CDR3 is TGTGCCAGCAGCTTAGGCGTAGGGGGTAACAATGAGCAGTTCTTC. Protein product: CASSLGVGGNNEQFF. Looking up the rest from reference TRBV7-2 and TRBJ2-1 gives the full variable domain: GAGVSQSPSNKVTEKGKDVELRCDPISGHTALYWYRQSLGQGLEFLIYFQGNSAPDKSGLPSDRFSAERTGGSVSTLTIQRTQQEDSAVYLCASSLGVGGNNEQFFGPGTRLTVL.